This T cell receptor beta chain was sequenced in a study of neurological immune-mediated disorders. The cDNA was produced through 5'RACE with 10-nucleotide random UMIs. The authors obtained over 170 million TCR-beta sequences from 15-18 subjects per sequencing run. TCRdb redid the calling of the 5' RACE reads with MiXCR, one entry per CDR3 protein. The table includes about 41,000 distinct CDR3 sequences, roughly 13% detected once. About this clonotype itself: What it binds is not known.

Whole-study findings and limits: There were no CDR3 amino acid sequences shared by expanded clones across subjects, a result suggesting private repertoires in all groups.

This CDR3 is 14 amino acids long. Trimming removed 8 bases at V and 6 bases at J, with 17 bases between. Per germline, CDR1 MGHDK and CDR2 SYGVNS. The chain links TRBV25-1 to TRBJ1-5; tentatively, D is TRBD1 (6 bases). Sequencing was performed on PBMCs. The receptor comes from a female donor in good health. CDR3 region: CASRGGGRSQPQHF. Written as DNA, the CDR3 is TGTGCCAGCCGAGGGGGGGGTAGGAGTCAGCCCCAGCATTTT. Complete variable domain (other parts from reference TRBV25-1 and TRBJ1-5): EADIYQTPRYLVIGTGKKITLECSQTMGHDKMYWYQQDPGMELHLIHYSYGVNSTEKGDLSSESTVSRIRTEHFPLTLESARPSHTSQYLCASRGGGRSQPQHFGDGTRLSIL.